The 30 T cell receptor beta chains below come from one sample, sequenced in a study of cytomegalovirus exposure and HLA in healthy donors. The PCR used 60 Vbeta and 13 Jbeta primers. Data came from immunoSEQ multiplex PCR; TCRdb stores just in-frame clones and leaves some out. The sample records nearly 110,000 clones, approximately 70% being singletons. What was sequenced was PBMCs. The origin of the receptors is a boy between 5 and 17 years old in good health and CMV-seronegative.

This chain links TRBV6-5 with TRBJ1-5; tentatively, D is TRBD1 (5 bases). The germline CDR1 and CDR2 sequences are MNHEY and SVGAGI. Trimming removed 6 bases from V and 4 bases from J, with 16 bases in between. The CDR3 covers 15 residues. This CDR3 reads CASSKGIHGNQPQHF. CDR3 coding DNA: TGTGCCAGCAGCAAGGGGATCCACGGGAATCAGCCCCAGCATTTT.

This sequence joins TRBV7-2 and TRBJ2-5; D remains ambiguous. Germline CDR1 and CDR2: SGHTA and FQGNSA. Trimming cost V 0 bases and J 5 bases, with 7 bases left between them. This CDR3 spans 13 amino acids. CDR3 protein: CASSLAVGETQYF. Here the CDR3 DNA reads TGTGCCAGCAGCTTAGCGGTCGGGGAGACCCAGTACTTC.

This chain links TRBV7-8 with TRBJ2-7; D might be TRBD1 (5 bases). The CDR3 is 14 amino acids. Germline CDR1 reads SGHVS; CDR2 reads FQNEAQ. Trimming cost V 0 bases and J 2 bases, with 8 bases left between them. For the CDR3, the DNA is TGTGCCAGCAGCTTAGCGCAGGGAACCTACGAGCAGTACTTC. This translates into CASSLAQGTYEQYF.

This sequence joins TRBV4-1 and TRBJ2-5; D gene uncertain. Gene TRBJ2-7 matches the end of the DNA better, so the J call may be wrong. The CDR3 covers 16 residues. The germline gives CDR1 MGHRA, CDR2 YSYEKL. In DNA form, the CDR3 reads TGCGCCAGCACCCCATCCAGACTCGATCTCCGGTACGAGCAGTACTTC. Encoded protein: CASTPSRLDLRYEQYF.

V usage is TRBV4-1 and J usage is TRBJ1-5; D gene uncertain. This CDR3 region has 12 residues. Germline values: CDR1 MGHRA, CDR2 YSYEKL. V dropped 0 bases and J dropped 9 bases, with 6 bases sitting between them. Written as DNA, the CDR3 is TGCGCCAGCAGCCAAGAGGCGGGGCCCCAGCATTTT. The encoded protein is CASSQEAGPQHF.

The chain recombines TRBV7-6 with TRBJ1-1; D gene ambiguous. The germline CDR1 and CDR2 sequences are SGHVS and FNYEAQ. The CDR3 covers 13 residues. The V end lost 2 bases, the J end lost 1 base, and 5 bases lay between the germline ends. The CDR3 sequence is CASSLQENTEAFF. CDR3 DNA sequence: TGTGCCAGCAGCTTACAGGAGAACACTGAAGCTTTCTTT.

The chain links TRBV2 to TRBJ2-3; D perhaps matches TRBD2 (5 bases). V dropped 4 bases and J dropped 0 bases, with 14 bases sitting between them. Per germline, CDR1 SNHLY and CDR2 FYNNEI. The CDR3 covers 16 residues. This CDR3 is CASSVLVRGSTDTQYF. The CDR3, as DNA: TGTGCCAGCAGTGTTTTGGTTCGCGGGAGCACAGATACGCAGTATTTT.

The chain uses TRBV5-1 and TRBJ1-1; TRBD1 might be the D (6 bases). Germline V lookup: CDR1 SGHRS, CDR2 YFSETQ. This CDR3 is built from 16 residues. V lost 2 bases, J lost 3 bases, and 17 bases lay in between. The CDR3 region is CASSFQGHLGDTEAFF. In DNA form, the CDR3 reads TGCGCCAGCAGCTTTCAGGGACATCTTGGGGACACTGAAGCTTTCTTT.

The chain has TRBV5-1 and TRBJ1-4; unclear D gene. The CDR3 has 10 amino acids. Per the germline V gene, CDR1 is SGHRS and CDR2 is YFSETQ. Trimming shortened V by 5 bases and J by 16 bases, and 12 bases separated the two germline ends. CDR3 sequence (DNA): TGCGCCAGCAGGGAAACGGGTACGTTTTTT. Protein sequence: CASRETGTFF.

This clone was detected only a few times. The genes are TRBV27 and TRBJ1-2, with a weak D call TRBD1 (5 bases). Between the trimmed V and J ends, which lost 6 bases and 5 bases, there was a span of 16 bases. Germline V lookup: CDR1 MNHEY, CDR2 SMNVEV (reference sequence). This CDR3 region has 14 residues. The chain's CDR3 is CASRPDITLYGYTF. The CDR3 DNA reads TGTGCCAGCAGACCGGACATCACGTTGTATGGCTACACCTTC.

The chain is built from TRBV5-1 and TRBJ2-1, with no clear D. The CDR3 totals 13 residues. Trimming removed 2 bases from V and 4 bases from J, with 7 bases in between. Germline CDR1 is SGHRS and CDR2 is YFSETQ. The CDR3 loop is CASSLGDYNEQFF. The CDR3 region has the DNA TGCGCCAGCAGCTTAGGAGATTACAATGAGCAGTTCTTC.

The V call is TRBV9, the J call TRBJ2-5, with 11 bases aligning to TRBD2. CDR3 size: 15 residues. Germline V gene lookup returns CDR1 SGDLS and CDR2 YYNGEE. Trimming at V came to 4 bases and at J to 2 bases, leaving 4 bases not matched to a gene. DNA of the CDR3: TGTGCCAGCAGCCCCAGACTAGCGGGGCAAGAGACCCAGTACTTC. This gives the protein CASSPRLAGQETQYF.

This clone appeared a single time. The J gene is TRBJ1-1, the V gene TRBV28; 8 bases match TRBD1. J lost 3 bases, V lost 2 bases, and 8 bases had no gene match. The CDR3 covers 16 residues. Germline CDR1 and CDR2: MDHEN and SYDVKM. The CDR3 protein is CASSLRAGGEHTEAFF. The CDR3 DNA follows: TGTGCCAGCAGTTTAAGGGCAGGGGGCGAACACACTGAAGCTTTCTTT.

The chain couples TRBV10-3 to TRBJ1-1; no clear D gene. Germline lookup yields CDR1 ENHRY and CDR2 SYGVKD. The CDR3 length is 15 residues. Trimming removed 4 bases from V and 0 bases from J, with 12 bases in between. CDR3 region: CAISGGVSMNTEAFF. In nucleotides, the CDR3 is TGTGCCATCAGTGGGGGAGTAAGTATGAACACTGAAGCTTTCTTT.

The genes are TRBV11-3 and TRBJ1-4, with D possibly matching TRBD1 (6 bases). This CDR3 is built from 15 residues. CDR1 is SGHNT, CDR2 YENEEA, per germline. V shed 3 bases and J shed 5 bases, with 13 bases lying between them. The CDR3 region is CASSLTGQINEKLFF. CDR3 nucleotides: TGTGCCAGCAGCTTGACCGGACAGATCAATGAAAAACTGTTTTTT.

This chain links TRBV7-8 with TRBJ2-2, with D perhaps matching TRBD1 (7 bases). Germline CDR1 SGHVS, CDR2 FQNEAQ. CDR3 length: 15 amino acids. V was shortened by 6 bases and J by 3 bases, with 14 bases between the two germline ends. CDR3 sequence (DNA): TGTGCCAGCAGAGGGGGGACAGCCGACACCGGGGAGCTGTTTTTT. Its protein is CASRGGTADTGELFF.

The gene calls are TRBV7-8 and TRBJ1-5, with 11 positions matching TRBD1. This CDR3 has 18 residues. CDR1 is SGHVS and CDR2 is FQNEAQ in the germline V gene. The junction had 9 bases not matched to a gene; V was cut back by 5 bases and J by 0 bases. Here the CDR3 reads CASSHRTGGPLSNQPQHF. In DNA form, the CDR3 reads TGTGCCAGCAGCCATCGGACAGGGGGCCCTCTTAGCAATCAGCCCCAGCATTTT.

The J gene is TRBJ2-7, the V gene TRBV2; 9 bases fit TRBD2. Germline lookup yields CDR1 SNHLY and CDR2 FYNNEI. V shed 6 bases, J shed 3 bases, and the junction held 9 bases outside the gene matches. The CDR3 sequence is 15 residues long. CDR3 residues: CASSLGSGRLYEQYF. The CDR3 coding sequence is TGTGCCAGCAGCTTGGGCAGCGGGAGGCTCTACGAGCAGTACTTC.

This clone was seen only a few times. The V and J genes are TRBV7-9 and TRBJ1-5, with TRBD1 matching over 10 bases. Germline V lookup: CDR1 SEHNR, CDR2 FQNEAQ (reference sequence). The CDR3 covers 15 residues. V was clipped by 0 bases and J by 7 bases; unmatched bases: 3. For the CDR3, the DNA is TGTGCCAGCAGCTTAGCGGGACAGGGGATCCAGCCCCAGCATTTT. It codes for CASSLAGQGIQPQHF.

The CDR3 sequence: CASSLGQANTGELFF. The CDR3 DNA follows: TGTGCCAGCAGCTTAGGGCAGGCGAACACCGGGGAGCTGTTTTTT. The rearrangement joins TRBV7-8 to TRBJ2-2; D not certain. The CDR3 spans 15 residues. Trimming pared 1 base from V and 0 bases from J, leaving 6 bases between. CDR1 and CDR2 (germline): SGHVS, FQNEAQ.

The chain has TRBV27 and TRBJ2-7; a weak D match, TRBD1 (5 bases). Germline V CDR1 and CDR2: MNHEY, SMNVEV (reference sequence). The CDR3 totals 14 residues. The V and J ends lost 0 bases and 6 bases respectively, with 12 bases between them. The CDR3 DNA reads TGTGCCAGCAGTTTATCGGACAATCGTGGCGAGCAGTACTTC. Amino acid sequence: CASSLSDNRGEQYF.

The rearrangement joins TRBV28 to TRBJ1-1; 7 bases agree with TRBD1. There are 14 residues in the CDR3. The trim removed 6 bases at V and 2 bases at J, leaving 6 bases unmatched. Per germline, CDR1 MDHEN and CDR2 SYDVKM. The CDR3 sequence: CASRGQKYNTEAFF. The CDR3 DNA is TGTGCCAGCAGGGGACAGAAATACAACACTGAAGCTTTCTTT.

On this clone: Other DNA sequences from this sample encode an identical CDR3 as well. The rearrangement joins TRBV28 to TRBJ1-4; 8 nucleotides align to TRBD1. J gave up 6 bases and V 4 bases, and 7 bases lay outside the gene matches. This CDR3 contains 15 residues. Germline-derived CDR1 and CDR2 are MDHEN and SYDVKM. The CDR3 DNA follows: TGTGCCAGCAGTTCCGCCGGGACAGGATATGAAAAACTGTTTTTT. Translating it yields CASSSAGTGYEKLFF.

This rearrangement joins TRBV5-1 to TRBJ2-6; a possible D gene is TRBD1 (6 bases). V lost 0 bases and J lost 2, with 9 bases in between. The CDR3 spans 16 residues. CDR1 is SGHRS and CDR2 is YFSETQ in the germline V gene. This chain's CDR3 is CASSLEGDPGANVLTF. The CDR3 coding sequence is TGCGCCAGCAGCTTGGAGGGGGACCCTGGGGCCAACGTCCTGACTTTC.

The chain carries TRBV19 and TRBJ2-7; the D gene is possibly TRBD2 (5 bases). Trimming pared 5 bases from V and 3 bases from J, leaving 32 bases between. Germline V gene data show CDR1 as LNHDA and CDR2 as SQIVND (reference sequence). The CDR3 is 20 residues long. CDR3 DNA: TGTGCCAGTAGTCCAAATAGGGCCCGATCCGGATCGGCGGGTAACTACGAGCAGTACTTC. It yields the protein CASSPNRARSGSAGNYEQYF.

The chain links TRBV6-5 to TRBJ2-1, with 9 nucleotides matching TRBD2. Trimming removed 5 bases from V and 7 bases from J; junction bases left unmatched: 9. The CDR3 is 15 residues long. CDR1 MNHEY and CDR2 SVGAGI come from the germline V gene. The CDR3 loop reads CASSPGLASFNEQFF. CDR3 nucleotide sequence: TGTGCCAGCAGTCCAGGACTAGCGAGTTTTAATGAGCAGTTCTTC.

The V and J genes are TRBV29-1 and TRBJ1-1; 7 bases are a match to TRBD1. This CDR3 region has 13 residues. Germline values: CDR1 SQVTM, CDR2 ANQGSEA. With V trimmed by 6 bases and J by 0 bases, 4 bases remained unmatched. Here the CDR3 reads CSVGTVMNTEAFF. Written as DNA, the CDR3 is TGCAGCGTCGGGACAGTCATGAACACTGAAGCTTTCTTT.

This clone appeared a few times. The chain recombines TRBV7-2 with TRBJ2-2, with TRBD2 matching 15 bases. After removal of 5 bases from V and 6 bases from J, the junction contained 1 base not matched to a gene. CDR3 size: 15 residues. Germline-derived CDR1 and CDR2 are SGHTA and FQGNSA. The CDR3, as DNA: TGTGCCAGCAGCCGGACTAGCGGGAGGGCCGGGGAGCTGTTTTTT. Translating gives CASSRTSGRAGELFF. Drawing the rest from reference TRBV7-2 and TRBJ2-2, the complete variable domain is GAGVSQSPSNKVTEKGKDVELRCDPISGHTALYWYRQSLGQGLEFLIYFQGNSAPDKSGLPSDRFSAERTGGSVSTLTIQRTQQEDSAVYLCASSRTSGRAGELFFGEGSRLTVL.

The chain combines TRBV9 with TRBJ1-3; TRBD1 might be the D (5 bases). The V and J ends lost 4 bases and 2 bases respectively, with 10 bases between them. The CDR3 length is 14 residues. Germline CDR1 and CDR2: SGDLS and YYNGEE. CDR3 bases: TGTGCCAGCAGCACTCAGGGTACTGGAAACACCATATATTTT. It is translated as CASSTQGTGNTIYF.

The chain has TRBV4-3 and TRBJ2-3; 9 nucleotides agree with TRBD2. The J segment lost 2 bases and the V segment lost 0 bases, leaving 6 bases of the junction unmatched. CDR3 length: 17 amino acids. Germline V lookup: CDR1 LGHNA, CDR2 YSLEER. The CDR3 nucleotides are TGCGCCAGCAGCCAAGACCCCAGCGGGGGGACCACAGATACGCAGTATTTT. It is translated as CASSQDPSGGTTDTQYF.